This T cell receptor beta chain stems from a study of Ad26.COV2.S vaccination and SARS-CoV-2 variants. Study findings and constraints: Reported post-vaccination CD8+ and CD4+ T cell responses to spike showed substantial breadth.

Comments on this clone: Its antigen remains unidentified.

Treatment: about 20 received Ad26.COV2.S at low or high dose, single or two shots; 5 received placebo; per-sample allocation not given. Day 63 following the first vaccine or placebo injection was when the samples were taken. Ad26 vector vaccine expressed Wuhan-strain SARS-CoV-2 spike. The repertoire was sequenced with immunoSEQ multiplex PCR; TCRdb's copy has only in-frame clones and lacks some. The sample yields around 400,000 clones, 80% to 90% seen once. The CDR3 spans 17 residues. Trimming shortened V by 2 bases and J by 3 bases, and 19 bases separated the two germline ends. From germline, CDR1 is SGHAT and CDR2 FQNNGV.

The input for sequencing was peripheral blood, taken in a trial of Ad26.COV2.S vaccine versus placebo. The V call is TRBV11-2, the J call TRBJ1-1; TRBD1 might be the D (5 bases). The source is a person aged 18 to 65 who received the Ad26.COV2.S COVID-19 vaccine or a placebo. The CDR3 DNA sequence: TGTGCCAGCAGCTTAACACGGTCCGGGGCGCTTTACACTGAAGCTTTCTTT. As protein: CASSLTRSGALYTEAFF.